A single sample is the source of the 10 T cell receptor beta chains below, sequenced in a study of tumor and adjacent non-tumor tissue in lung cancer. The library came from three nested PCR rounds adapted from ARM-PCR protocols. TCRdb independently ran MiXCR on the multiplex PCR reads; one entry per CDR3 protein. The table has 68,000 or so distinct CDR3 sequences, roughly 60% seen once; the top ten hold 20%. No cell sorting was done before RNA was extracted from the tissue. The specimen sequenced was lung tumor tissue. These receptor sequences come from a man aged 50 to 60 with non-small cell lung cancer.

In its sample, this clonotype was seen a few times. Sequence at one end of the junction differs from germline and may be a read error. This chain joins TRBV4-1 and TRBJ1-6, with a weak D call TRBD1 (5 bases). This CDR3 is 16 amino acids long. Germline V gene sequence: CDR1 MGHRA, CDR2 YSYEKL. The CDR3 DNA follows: TGCGCCAGCAGCCAAGAACAGGTCACTTATAATTCGCCCCTCCACTTT. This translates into CASSQEQVTYNSPLHF.

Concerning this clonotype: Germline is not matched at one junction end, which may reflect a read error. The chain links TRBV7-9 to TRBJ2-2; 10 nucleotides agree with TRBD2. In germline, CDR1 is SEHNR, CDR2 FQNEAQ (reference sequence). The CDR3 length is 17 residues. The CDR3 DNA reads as TGTGCCAGCAGCTCAATGACTAGCGGGTCGAACACCTGGGAGCTGTTTTTT. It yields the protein CASSSMTSGSNTWELFF.

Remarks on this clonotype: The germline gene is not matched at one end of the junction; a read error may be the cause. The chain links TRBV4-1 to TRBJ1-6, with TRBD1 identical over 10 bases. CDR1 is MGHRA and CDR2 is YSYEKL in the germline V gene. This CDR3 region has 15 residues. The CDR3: CASSHPGTGVSPPHF. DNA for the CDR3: TGCGCCAGCAGCCATCCCGGGACAGGGGTTTCACCCCCCCACTTT.

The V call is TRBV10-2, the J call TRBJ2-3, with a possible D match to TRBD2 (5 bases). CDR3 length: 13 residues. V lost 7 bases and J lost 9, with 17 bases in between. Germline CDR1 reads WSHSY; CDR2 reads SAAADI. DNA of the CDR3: TGCGCCAGCATCGCATCGGCACTAGACACGCAGTATTTT. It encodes CASIASALDTQYF.

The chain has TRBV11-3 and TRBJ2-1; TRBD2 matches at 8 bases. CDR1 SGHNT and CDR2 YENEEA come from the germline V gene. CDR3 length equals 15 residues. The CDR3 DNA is TGTACAAGCAGCCTAGCGGGCCAGGCTCTCAATGAGCAGTTCTTC. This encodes CTSSLAGQALNEQFF.

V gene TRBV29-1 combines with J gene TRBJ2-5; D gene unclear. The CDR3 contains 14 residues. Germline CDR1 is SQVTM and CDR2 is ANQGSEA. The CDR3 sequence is CSVNRESLGETQYF. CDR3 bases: TGCAGTGTTAACCGAGAAAGTCTAGGAGAGACCCAGTACTTC.

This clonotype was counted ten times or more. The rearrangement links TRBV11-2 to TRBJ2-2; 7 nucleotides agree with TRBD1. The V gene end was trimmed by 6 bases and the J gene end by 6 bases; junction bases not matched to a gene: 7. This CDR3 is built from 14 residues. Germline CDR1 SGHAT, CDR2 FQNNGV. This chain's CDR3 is CASRLNRGPGELFF. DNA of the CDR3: TGTGCCAGCAGACTGAACAGGGGTCCCGGGGAGCTGTTTTTT.

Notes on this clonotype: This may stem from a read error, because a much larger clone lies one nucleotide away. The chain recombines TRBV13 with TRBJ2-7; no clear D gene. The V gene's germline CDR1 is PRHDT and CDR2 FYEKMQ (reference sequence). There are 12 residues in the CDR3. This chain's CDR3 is CVSSLGDGEQYF. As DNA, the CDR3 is TGTGTCAGCAGCTTAGGAGATGGCGAGCAGTACTTC.

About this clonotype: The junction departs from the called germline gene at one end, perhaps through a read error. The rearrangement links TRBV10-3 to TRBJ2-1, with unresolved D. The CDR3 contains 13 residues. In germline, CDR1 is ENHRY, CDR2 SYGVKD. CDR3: CAISIDNFSEQSF. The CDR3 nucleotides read TGTGCCATCAGTATTGACAATTTCAGTGAGCAGTCCTTC.

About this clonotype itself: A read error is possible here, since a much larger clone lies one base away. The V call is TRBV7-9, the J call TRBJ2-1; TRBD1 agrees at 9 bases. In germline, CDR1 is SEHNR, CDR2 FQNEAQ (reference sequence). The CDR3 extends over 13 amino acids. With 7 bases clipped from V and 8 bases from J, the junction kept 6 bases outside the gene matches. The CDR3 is CASKGQGIYEQFF. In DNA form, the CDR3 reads TGTGCCAGCAAGGGACAGGGTATCTATGAGCAGTTCTTC.